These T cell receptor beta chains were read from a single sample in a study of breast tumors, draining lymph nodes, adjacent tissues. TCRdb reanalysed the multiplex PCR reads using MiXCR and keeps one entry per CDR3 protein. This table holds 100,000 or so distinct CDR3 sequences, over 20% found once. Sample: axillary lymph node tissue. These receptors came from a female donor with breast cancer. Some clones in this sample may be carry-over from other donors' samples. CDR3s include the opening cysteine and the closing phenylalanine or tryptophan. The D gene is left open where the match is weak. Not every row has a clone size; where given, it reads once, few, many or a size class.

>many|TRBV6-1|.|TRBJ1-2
TGTGCCAGCATAAGGGACGGCGACTCTTATGGCTACACCTTC
CASIRDGDSYGYTF
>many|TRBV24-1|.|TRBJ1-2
TGTGCCACCAGTGATTCCCAGGGGTTTAACTATGGCTACACCTTC
CATSDSQGFNYGYTF
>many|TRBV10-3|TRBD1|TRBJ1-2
TGTGCCATCAGTGAAAAGGGAGGGCAGGGGGCCTTCTATGGCTACACCTTC
CAISEKGGQGAFYGYTF
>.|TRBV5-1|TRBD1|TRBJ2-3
TGCGCCAGCAGCCCGGGACAGGGCGGCGATACGCAGTATTTT
CASSPGQGGDTQYF
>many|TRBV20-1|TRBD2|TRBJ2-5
TGCAGTGCTAGTGGCCTAGCGGGAGGGGGAGAGACCCAGTACTTC
CSASGLAGGGETQYF
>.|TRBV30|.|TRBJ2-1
TGTGACTGGAGTTCAGACGTGTGCTCTTCCGATCTTGAGCAGTTCTTC
CDWSSDVCSSDLEQFF
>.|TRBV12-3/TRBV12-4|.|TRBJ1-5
TGTGCCAGCAGTCCCCGGAATCAGCCCCCGCATTTT
CASSPRNQPPHF
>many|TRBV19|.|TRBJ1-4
TGTGCCAGTAGTATGGGGGCTGGGGAAAAACTGTTTTTT
CASSMGAGEKLFF
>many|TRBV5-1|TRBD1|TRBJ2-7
TGCGCCAGCAGCCCCGGGACAGGGTTGAACGAGCAGTACTTC
CASSPGTGLNEQYF
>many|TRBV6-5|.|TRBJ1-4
TGTGCCAGCAGTTCCGACAGTCATGAAAAACTGTTTTTT
CASSSDSHEKLFF
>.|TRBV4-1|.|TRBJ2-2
TGCGCCAGCAGCCAAGATCCCGGGCGCTCGAACACCGGGGAGCTGTTTTTT
CASSQDPGRSNTGELFF
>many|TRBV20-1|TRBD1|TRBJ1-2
TGCAGTGCTAGGGACAGGGTAGGAGGTGGCTACACCTTC
CSARDRVGGGYTF
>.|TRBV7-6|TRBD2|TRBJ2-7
TGTGCCAGCAGCGCCGTGATTGCGGGAGTAGCCGAGCAGTACTTC
CASSAVIAGVAEQYF
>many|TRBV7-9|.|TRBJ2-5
TGTGCCAGCAGCTTAGCACAGTTGGAGACCCAGTACTTC
CASSLAQLETQYF
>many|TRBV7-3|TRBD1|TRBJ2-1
TGTGCCAGCAGCTTATTCGACAGGGTGAAAAGTAATGAGCAGTTCTTC
CASSLFDRVKSNEQFF
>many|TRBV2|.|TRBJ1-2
TGTGCCAGCAGTGAAGTTCGCCTACCTAACTATGGCTACACCTTC
CASSEVRLPNYGYTF
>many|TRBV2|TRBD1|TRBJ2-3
TGTGCCAGCAGTGAACAGGGGGCTAGCACAGATACGCAGTATTTT
CASSEQGASTDTQYF
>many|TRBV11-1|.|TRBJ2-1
TGTGCCAGCAGCTTAAATACTCCCTACAATGAGCAGTTCTTC
CASSLNTPYNEQFF
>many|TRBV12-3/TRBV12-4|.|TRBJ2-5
TGTGCCAGCAGTAAACTAGTGCGGGAGACCCAGTACTTC
CASSKLVRETQYF
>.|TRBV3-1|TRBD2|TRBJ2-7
TGTGCCAGCAGCCTCGTAGCGGGGTTGGGCTACGAGCAGTACTTC
CASSLVAGLGYEQYF
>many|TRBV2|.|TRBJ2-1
TGTGCCAGCAGTGAAGCGCTTCGGGGCAATGAGCAGTTCTTC
CASSEALRGNEQFF
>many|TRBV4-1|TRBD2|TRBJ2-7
TGCGCCAGCAGCCAAGAGGGGGCTAGCGGGGCCCTCGACGTCCACGAGCAGTACTTC
CASSQEGASGALDVHEQYF
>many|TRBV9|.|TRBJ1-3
TGTGCCAGCAGCGTAGGTACAGTACCTGGAAACACCATATATTTT
CASSVGTVPGNTIYF
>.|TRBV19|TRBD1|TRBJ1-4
TGTGCCAACAGGGGCCCTAATGAAAAACTGTTTTTT
CANRGPNEKLFF
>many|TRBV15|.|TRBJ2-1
TGTGCCACCAGCAGGGCTCGGGGGACAGAGTACAATGAGCAGTTCTTC
CATSRARGTEYNEQFF
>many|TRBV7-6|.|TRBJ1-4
TGTGCCAGCAGCTTTCAAAGGTGGAGGGGCAAGGCAAGCACTAATGAAAAACTGTTTTTT
CASSFQRWRGKASTNEKLFF
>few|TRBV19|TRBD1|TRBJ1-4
TGTGCCAGTAGTATAGTACGGGGGACAGGGGGCTTTGAAAAACTGTTTTTT
CASSIVRGTGGFEKLFF
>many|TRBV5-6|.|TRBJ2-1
TGTGCCAGCAGCTCCACCCTAGGGTCCCCTATCTACAATGAGCAGTTCTTC
CASSSTLGSPIYNEQFF
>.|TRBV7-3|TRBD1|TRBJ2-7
TGTGCCAGCAGCTCGGGACAGGGACCGTCGGACGCGAACTACGAGCAGTACTTC
CASSSGQGPSDANYEQYF
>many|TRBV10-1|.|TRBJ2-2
TGCGCCAGCAGTGTTCTGCGCACCGGGGAGCTGTTTTTT
CASSVLRTGELFF
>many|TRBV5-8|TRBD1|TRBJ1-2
TGTGCCAGCAGCACTGACAGGGGAGTAAACTATGGCTACACCTTC
CASSTDRGVNYGYTF
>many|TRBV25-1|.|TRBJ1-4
TGTGCCAGCAGTGTCGCAGGGTTGGTCACTAATGAAAAACTGTTTTTT
CASSVAGLVTNEKLFF
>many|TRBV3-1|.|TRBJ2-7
TGTGCCAGCAGCCAAGGTCTAGGACAGACCTACGAGCAGTACTTC
CASSQGLGQTYEQYF
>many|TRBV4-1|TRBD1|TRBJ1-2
TGCGCCAGCAGCCCGCGACAGGGGTTTACATGGTATGGCTACACCTTC
CASSPRQGFTWYGYTF
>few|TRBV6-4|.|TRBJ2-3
TGTGCCAGCAGTGACTCGAACCCTTACGACACAGATACGCAGTATTTT
CASSDSNPYDTDTQYF
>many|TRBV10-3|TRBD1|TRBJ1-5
TGTGCCATCAGTGAGACGGGATCCGGGACAGGGAATCAGCCCCAGCATTTT
CAISETGSGTGNQPQHF
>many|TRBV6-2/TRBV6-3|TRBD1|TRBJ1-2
TGTGCCAGCAGTCCACAGGGGACTAACTATGGCTACACCTTC
CASSPQGTNYGYTF
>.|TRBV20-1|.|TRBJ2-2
TGCAGTGCCGATAGCGTTTCGAACACCCGGGAGCTGTTTTTT
CSADSVSNTRELFF
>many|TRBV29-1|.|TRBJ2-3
TGCAGCGTTGAAGATGGGGGTTTCGAAGCTAGCACAGATACGCAGTATTTT
CSVEDGGFEASTDTQYF
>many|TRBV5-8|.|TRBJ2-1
TGTGCCAGCAGCTCTAAGACCAGACGCTCCTACAATGAGCAGTTCTTC
CASSSKTRRSYNEQFF
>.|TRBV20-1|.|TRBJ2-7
TGCAGTGCGACGCCCCTGAGCGACCTCTCCTACGAGCAGTACTTC
CSATPLSDLSYEQYF
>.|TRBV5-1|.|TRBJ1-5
TGCGCCAGCAGCAAGCTAGCGGGGGGCACAGATACACAGCATTTT
CASSKLAGGTDTQHF
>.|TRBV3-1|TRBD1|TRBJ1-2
TGTGCCAGCAGCCCATTTAGGGACAGCTATATCTATGGCTACACCTTC
CASSPFRDSYIYGYTF
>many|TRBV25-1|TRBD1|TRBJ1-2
TGTGCCAGCGGGACAGGGGGCGCCCCTAACTATGGCTACACCTTC
CASGTGGAPNYGYTF